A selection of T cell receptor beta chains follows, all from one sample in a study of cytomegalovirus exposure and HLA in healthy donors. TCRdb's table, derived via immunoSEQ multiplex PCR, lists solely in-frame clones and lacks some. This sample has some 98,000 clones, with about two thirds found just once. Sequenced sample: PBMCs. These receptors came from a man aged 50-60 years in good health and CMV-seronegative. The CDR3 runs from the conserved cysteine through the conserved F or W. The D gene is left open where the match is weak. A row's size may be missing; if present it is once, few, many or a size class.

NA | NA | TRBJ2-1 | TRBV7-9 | TGTTCCAGCAGCTTAAGCGGATCGGAGCAGTTCTTC | CSSSLSGSEQFF
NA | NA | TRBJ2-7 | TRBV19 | TGTGCCAGTAGTATGTCCCCGGGAGTGCCTTCCTACGAGCAGTACTTC | CASSMSPGVPSYEQYF
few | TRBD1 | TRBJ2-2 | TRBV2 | TGTGCCAGCAGTACAGGGGTCGGGGAGCTGTTTTTT | CASSTGVGELFF
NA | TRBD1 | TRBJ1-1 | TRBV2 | TGTGCCAGCAAACGACAGGGTTGGGGCACTGAAGCTTTCTTT | CASKRQGWGTEAFF
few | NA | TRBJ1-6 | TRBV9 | TGTGCCAGCAGCGACAGCGCCGGCGGGAATAATTCACCCCTCCACTTT | CASSDSAGGNNSPLHF
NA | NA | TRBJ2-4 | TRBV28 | TGTGCCAGCACGTCAGCAGGGGATAAAAACATTCAGTACTTC | CASTSAGDKNIQYF
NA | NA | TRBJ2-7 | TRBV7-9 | TGTGCCAGCAGCTTAGAAGACAGCTCCTACGAGCAGTACTTC | CASSLEDSSYEQYF
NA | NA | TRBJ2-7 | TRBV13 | TGTGCCAGCAGCTCAAACCTACACGAAATACCGGGATACGAGCAGTACTTC | CASSSNLHEIPGYEQYF
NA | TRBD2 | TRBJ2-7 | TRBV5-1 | TGCGCCAGCAGCTTTCCCCGGGGTAGCGGGACAACCTACGAGCAGTACTTC | CASSFPRGSGTTYEQYF
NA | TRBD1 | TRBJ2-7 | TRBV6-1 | TGTGCCAGCAGTGCTAAGCCCGGGACAGAAACCTTC | CASSAKPGTETF
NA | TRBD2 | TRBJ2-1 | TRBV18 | TGTGCCAGCTCACCACCGTTAGCGGGGGGCCACAATGAGCAGTTCTTC | CASSPPLAGGHNEQFF
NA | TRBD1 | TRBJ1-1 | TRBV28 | TGTGCCAGCAGGTTGTCAGGGGGCCTCGGCACTGAAGCTTTCTTT | CASRLSGGLGTEAFF
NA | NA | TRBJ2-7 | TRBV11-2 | TGTGCCAGCAGCTTAGTCGTCCACGAGCAGTACTTC | CASSLVVHEQYF
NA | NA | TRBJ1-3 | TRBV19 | TGTGCCAGCAGTCCAGGGATCTTCGGAAACACCATATATTTT | CASSPGIFGNTIYF
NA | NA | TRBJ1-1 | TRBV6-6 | TGTGCCAGCAGTTACTCCCTAAAATTTACTGAAGCTTTCTTT | CASSYSLKFTEAFF
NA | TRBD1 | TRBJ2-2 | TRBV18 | TGTGCCAGCTCACGCGACAGGGGTGACACCGGGGAGCTGTTTTTT | CASSRDRGDTGELFF
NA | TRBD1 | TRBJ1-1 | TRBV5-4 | TGTGCCAGCAGCCGAACTTACAGGGGGGGGGACACTGAAGCTTTCTTT | CASSRTYRGGDTEAFF
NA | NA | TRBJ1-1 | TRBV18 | TGTGCCAGCTCTCGGACATCGGTCTCGGGTGAAGCTTTCTTT | CASSRTSVSGEAFF
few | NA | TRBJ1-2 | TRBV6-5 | TGTGCCAGCAGTTACTCGGGGGGGGTCGGTGGCTACACCTTC | CASSYSGGVGGYTF
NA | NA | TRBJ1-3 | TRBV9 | TGTGCCAGCAGCGTAGAGGGGGTAACTGGAAACACCATATATTTT | CASSVEGVTGNTIYF
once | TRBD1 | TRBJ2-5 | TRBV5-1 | TGCGCCAGCAGCGTAGGGACAGGGGGGTTCCTGGAGACCCAGTACTTC | CASSVGTGGFLETQYF
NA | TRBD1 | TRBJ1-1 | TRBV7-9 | TGTGCCAGCAGCTTGGCGACAGGGGTATCCCCAGTCATCTTT | CASSLATGVSPVIF
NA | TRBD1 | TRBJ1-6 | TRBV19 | TGTGCCACGCGAACTGTGAGGGACGGGGACAGTTCACCCCTCCACTTT | CATRTVRDGDSSPLHF
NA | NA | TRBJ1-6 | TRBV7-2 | TGTGCCAGCAGCTTAGGGGCACATTCACCCCTCCACTTT | CASSLGAHSPLHF
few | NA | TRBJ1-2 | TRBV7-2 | TGTGCCAGCAGACCCGGCGGGGGCGGCTATGGCTACACCTTC | CASRPGGGGYGYTF
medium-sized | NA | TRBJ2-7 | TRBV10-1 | TGCGCCAGCAGCAGACAGGTGGAGAACGAGCAGTACTTC | CASSRQVENEQYF
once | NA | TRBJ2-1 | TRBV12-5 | TGTGCTAGTGGCCCCGGGGAAAGCTCCTACAATGAGCAGTTCTTC | CASGPGESSYNEQFF